The 10 T cell receptor beta chains below were found in one sample sequenced in a study of shared clonotypes between healthy human individuals. Assay: immunoSEQ multiplex PCR; the TCRdb copy retains only in-frame clones and omits some. The sample has millions of clones, about 93% seen once. Cells designated naive CD8 were CD45RO-negative and were positively selected for CCR7, with terminally differentiated effector memory CD45RA+ cells excluded. Sample: naive CD8+ T cells from PBMCs. All receptors derive from a man aged 18 to 30 in good health. Some clones in this sample may be carry-over from other donors' samples.

The chain carries TRBV28 and TRBJ2-3; D not resolved. The CDR3 is 13 residues long. The germline CDR1 and CDR2 sequences are MDHEN and SYDVKM. Trimming took 6 bases from V and 6 from J, leaving 13 bases between them. The CDR3: CASSGPKEDTQYF. CDR3 DNA: TGTGCCAGCAGCGGCCCAAAGGAGGATACGCAGTATTTT.

Only one count was recorded for this clone. V and J are TRBV19 and TRBJ1-1; D is unresolved. Trimming took 5 bases from V and 1 from J, leaving 14 bases between them. The CDR3 is 15 residues long. CDR1 and CDR2 from the germline V gene are LNHDA and SQIVND (reference sequence). CDR3 DNA sequence: TGTGCCAGTAGTCCAACCCGGTGGACGAACACTGAAGCTTTCTTT. It translates to CASSPTRWTNTEAFF.

As for this clone: The sample holds other DNA sequences that translate to the same CDR3. The gene calls are TRBV6-1 and TRBJ2-7; TRBD1 matches 10 bases. Germline V gene data show CDR1 as MNHNS and CDR2 as SASEGT. V lost 5 bases and J lost 3; bases outside the gene matches: 1. This CDR3 region has 13 residues. In nucleotides, the CDR3 is TGTGCCAGCAGTAGGGACAGGGGCTACGAGCAGTACTTC. Translating gives CASSRDRGYEQYF.

This chain joins TRBV11-2 and TRBJ2-1, with D unresolved. Trimming cost V 4 bases and J 7 bases, with 14 bases left between them. The germline CDR1 and CDR2 sequences are SGHAT and FQNNGV. This CDR3 comprises 14 residues. CDR3 in amino acids: CASSSSSRVNEQFF. The CDR3 nucleotides are TGTGCCAGCAGCTCCTCTAGTAGGGTGAATGAGCAGTTCTTC.

J is TRBJ2-5 and V is TRBV6-5; D may be TRBD1 (5 bases). Germline V gene sequence: CDR1 MNHEY, CDR2 SVGAGI. The CDR3 runs 14 residues. The V and J ends lost 5 bases and 5 bases respectively, with 15 bases between them. CDR3 sequence reads: CASSDSVIRETQYF. CDR3 bases: TGTGCCAGCAGTGACAGCGTAATTCGGGAGACCCAGTACTTC.

This chain links TRBV13 with TRBJ2-1; maybe TRBD2 (5 bases). Germline values: CDR1 PRHDT, CDR2 FYEKMQ (reference sequence). The CDR3 loop spans 17 amino acids. Trimming left V 6 bases short and J 0 bases short, with 18 bases between. CDR3: CASSYGGGWGSYNEQFF. The CDR3 DNA is TGTGCCAGCAGTTATGGAGGCGGGTGGGGCTCCTACAATGAGCAGTTCTTC.

The chain combines TRBV16 with TRBJ2-7; D not certain. Looked up from germline, CDR1 is KGHSY and CDR2 is FQNENV. The CDR3 extends over 17 amino acids. Trimming removed 0 bases at V and 3 bases at J, with 18 bases between. CDR3 sequence reads: CASSQSSDKNLDYEQYF. The CDR3 region has the DNA TGTGCCAGCAGCCAATCCAGTGACAAGAACCTCGACTACGAGCAGTACTTC.

This rearrangement joins TRBV29-1 to TRBJ2-7, with D possibly being TRBD2 (5 bases). V dropped 5 bases and J dropped 1 base, with 12 bases sitting between them. CDR3 length equals 13 residues. CDR1 is SQVTM and CDR2 is ANQGSEA in the germline V gene. DNA for the CDR3: TGCAGCGTTCTCACTAGAATGTCCTACGAGCAGTACTTC. It specifies CSVLTRMSYEQYF.

The CDR3 loop reads CAWVGWGQSSYNEQFF. The CDR3 region has the DNA TGTGCCTGGGTGGGGTGGGGGCAGAGCTCCTACAATGAGCAGTTCTTC. This chain links TRBV30 with TRBJ2-1; possible D gene TRBD1, 6 bases. The CDR3 loop spans 16 amino acids. Germline CDR1 reads GTSNPN; CDR2 reads SVGIG (reference sequence). V was shortened by 5 bases and J by 0 bases, with 17 bases between the two germline ends. Supplemented by reference TRBV30 and TRBJ2-1, the full variable domain reads SQTIHQWPATLVQPVGSPLSLECTVEGTSNPNLYWYRQAAGRGLQLLFYSVGIGQISSEVPQNLSASRPQDRQFILSSKKLLLSDSGFYLCAWVGWGQSSYNEQFFGPGTRLTVL.

This chain joins TRBV5-6 and TRBJ2-7, with D unresolved. The CDR3 covers 13 residues. Per germline, CDR1 SGHDT and CDR2 YYEEEE. Trimming took off 4 bases at V and 1 base at J, with 9 bases between the two ends. This chain's CDR3 is CASSPWASYEQYF. CDR3 DNA: TGTGCCAGCAGCCCTTGGGCATCCTACGAGCAGTACTTC.